This T cell receptor (beta chain) was profiled in a study of technical replicates of blood from several donors. Germline values: CDR1 SGHVS, CDR2 FNYEAQ. V was trimmed by 5 bases and J by 11 bases, leaving 18 bases between them. The CDR3 spans 13 residues. Profiled with immunoSEQ multiplex PCR; TCRdb holds only in-frame clones, not every one. The sample includes approximately 65,000 clones, more than 75% of them seen just once. The sequence came from a human donor in good health. Some clones in this sample may be carry-over from other donors' samples. Sequencing used PBMCs. V is TRBV7-6 and J is TRBJ1-1, with D perhaps matching TRBD1 (5 bases). CDR3 in DNA: TGTGCCAGCAGCCGGGACGGGCGCGGGGAGGCTTTCTTT. Protein sequence: CASSRDGRGEAFF.